This T cell receptor (beta chain) was captured by sequencing in a study of blood T cell repertoires in COVID-19. The assay was immunoSEQ multiplex PCR, and TCRdb's table has in-frame clones only and misses some. In the table there are about 380,000 clones, 85% of which are singletons. This clone was counted a few times. The J segment lost 4 bases and the V segment lost 5 bases, leaving 3 bases of the junction unmatched. The CDR3 loop spans 14 amino acids. The germline V gene encodes CDR1 SGHNT and CDR2 YENEEA. The source material was peripheral blood. This clonotype originated in a woman aged 18-30 years with acute or convalescent COVID-19. The chain joins TRBV11-3 to TRBJ1-3, with 9 bases identical to TRBD1. The DNA of the CDR3 is TGTGCCAGCAGCAAAGGGACAGGGGGAAACACCATATATTTT. Translation gives CASSKGTGGNTIYF. The full variable domain, in which reference TRBV11-3 and TRBJ1-3 provide the parts outside the CDR3, is EAGVVQSPRYKIIEKKQPVAFWCNPISGHNTLYWYLQNLGQGPELLIRYENEEAVDDSQLPKDRFSAERLKGVDSTLKIQPAELGDSAVYLCASSKGTGGNTIYFGEGSWLTVV.